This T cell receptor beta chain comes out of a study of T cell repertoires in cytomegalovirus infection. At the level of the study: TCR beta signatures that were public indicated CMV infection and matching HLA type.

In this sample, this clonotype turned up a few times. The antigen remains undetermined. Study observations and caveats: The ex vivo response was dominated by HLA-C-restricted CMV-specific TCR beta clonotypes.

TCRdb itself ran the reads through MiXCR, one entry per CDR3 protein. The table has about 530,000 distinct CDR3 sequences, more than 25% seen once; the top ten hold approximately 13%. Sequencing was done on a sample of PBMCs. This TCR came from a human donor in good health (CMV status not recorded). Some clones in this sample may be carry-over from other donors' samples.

CDR3 region: CASRLGAGSLYEQYF. The CDR3 nucleotides read TGTGCCAGCAGGCTTGGGGCGGGATCCCTCTACGAGCAGTACTTC. This chain links TRBV6-5 with TRBJ2-7; tentative D call: TRBD2 (6 bases). Trimming removed 6 bases at V and 3 bases at J, with 18 bases between. The CDR3 sequence is 15 residues long. Germline lookup yields CDR1 MNHEY and CDR2 SVGAGI.